Listed here is a single T cell receptor (beta chain). Its antigen is not identified. The CDR3 end lies 3 residues beyond the end of the read and is filled in from the germline J gene. This CDR3 has 15 residues. Germline V gene lookup returns CDR1 LNHDA and CDR2 SQIVND (reference sequence). With 5 bases removed from V and 1 base from J, the gap between germline ends came to 12 bases. TCRdb's copy holds only in-frame clones and misses some; the assay was immunoSEQ multiplex PCR. The sample shows about 46,000 clones, and roughly 36% sits with its ten largest clones. The data originate from a study of T cells in women clearing cervical HPV infection. Study findings and constraints: Cases carried less TRBV6-7 than controls: roughly 0.11% versus 0.16%.

The TCR sequence derives from a woman aged 18 to 75 with a cervical HPV16 infection that either progressed to CIN3+ or cleared (not recorded which). The chain employs TRBV19 and TRBJ1-5; weak D call: TRBD1 (6 bases). What was sequenced was blood buffy coat. The CDR3 region is CASSPTGLSNQPQHF. Incomplete CDR3 DNA: TGTGCCAGTAGTCCCACAGGGTTAAGCAATCAGCCC.